What follows are 28 T cell receptor beta chains derived from one specimen sequenced in a study of cytomegalovirus exposure and HLA in healthy donors. PCR primers comprised 60 Vbeta and 13 Jbeta primers. The data were produced by immunoSEQ multiplex PCR, yet TCRdb's version contains in-frame clones alone and is incomplete. The data show around 100,000 clones, with nearly 75% seen just once and 4.8% held by the top ten. The source material was PBMCs. The origin of the receptors is a man younger than 45 in good health and CMV-seropositive.

This clone has only a few counts. V is TRBV4-1 and J is TRBJ1-5, with D unclear. The CDR3 length is 16 residues. Trimming removed 4 bases from V and 0 bases from J, with 13 bases in between. Per germline, CDR1 MGHRA and CDR2 YSYEKL. In DNA, the CDR3 is TGCGCCAGCAGCCCCGCGGCGGGGTATAGCAATCAGCCCCAGCATTTT. This encodes CASSPAAGYSNQPQHF.

This clone showed up just a few times. The chain carries TRBV5-6 and TRBJ2-1; maybe TRBD1 (5 bases). Trimming took 5 bases from V and 3 from J, leaving 15 bases between them. Germline V lookup: CDR1 SGHDT, CDR2 YYEEEE. This CDR3 comprises 15 residues. CDR3 sequence (DNA): TGTGCCAGCAGTTCACCCAGGGTCTTCTACAATGAGCAGTTCTTC. This translates into CASSSPRVFYNEQFF.

The rearrangement joins TRBV14 to TRBJ1-6, with TRBD1 as a possible D gene (6 bases). The germline V gene encodes CDR1 SGHDN and CDR2 FVKESK. V was shortened by 1 base and J by 6 bases, with 16 bases between the two germline ends. The CDR3 is 17 residues long. DNA of the CDR3: TGTGCCAGCAGCCAAGGGAGGCAGGGGACCTTTAATTCACCCCTCCACTTT. Translation gives CASSQGRQGTFNSPLHF.

The chain employs TRBV6-5 and TRBJ1-1; D is possibly TRBD1 (5 bases). This CDR3 has 14 amino acids. Trimming took off 5 bases at V and 3 bases at J, with 13 bases between the two ends. Per the germline V gene, CDR1 is MNHEY and CDR2 is SVGAGI. The CDR3 reads CASSHQGKDTEAFF. CDR3 nucleotides: TGTGCCAGCAGTCACCAGGGTAAGGACACTGAAGCTTTCTTT.

This chain uses TRBV7-6 with TRBJ2-6; no definite D call. The germline V gene encodes CDR1 SGHVS and CDR2 FNYEAQ. V shed 4 bases and J shed 0 bases, with 4 bases lying between them. This CDR3 is built from 14 residues. The CDR3 nucleotides read TGTGCCAGCAGCTCTCGCTCTGGGGCCAACGTCCTGACTTTC. Protein: CASSSRSGANVLTF. The full variable domain, rest sourced from reference TRBV7-6 and TRBJ2-6, is GAGVSQSPRYKVTKRGQDVALRCDPISGHVSLYWYRQALGQGPEFLTYFNYEAQQDKSGLPNDRFSAERPEGSISTLTIQRTEQRDSAMYRCASSSRSGANVLTFGAGSRLTVL.

The V call is TRBV7-9, the J call TRBJ1-1; unclear D gene. The CDR3 covers 13 residues. The V gene's germline CDR1 is SEHNR and CDR2 FQNEAQ (reference sequence). Trimming took 2 bases from V and 6 from J, leaving 10 bases between them. The CDR3 nucleotides are TGTGCCAGCAGCTTAAGGAGTAGCCCTGAAGCTTTCTTT. Its translation is CASSLRSSPEAFF. Drawing the rest from reference TRBV7-9 and TRBJ1-1, the complete variable domain is DTGVSQNPRHKITKRGQNVTFRCDPISEHNRLYWYRQTLGQGPEFLTYFQNEAQLEKSRLLSDRFSAERPKGSFSTLEIQRTEQGDSAMYLCASSLRSSPEAFFGQGTRLTVV.

The chain uses TRBV27 and TRBJ1-1, with TRBD1 identical over 8 bases. The ends lost 4 bases at V and 4 bases at J; junction bases unmatched: 11. Germline V gene lookup returns CDR1 MNHEY and CDR2 SMNVEV (reference sequence). The length of the CDR3 is 16 residues. For the CDR3, the DNA is TGTGCCAGCAGTTCTCCCGGCAGGGGGCGCGGCACTGAAGCTTTCTTT. Its translation is CASSSPGRGRGTEAFF.

The V call is TRBV19, the J call TRBJ1-5; maybe TRBD1 (6 bases). V was shortened by 3 bases and J by 3 bases, with 12 bases between the two germline ends. Looked up from germline, CDR1 is LNHDA and CDR2 is SQIVND (reference sequence). The CDR3 totals 15 residues. In DNA form, the CDR3 reads TGTGCCAGTAGTATCGCCCACAGGGCCAATCAGCCCCAGCATTTT. Its translation is CASSIAHRANQPQHF. The full variable domain, rest sourced from reference TRBV19 and TRBJ1-5, is DGGITQSPKYLFRKEGQNVTLSCEQNLNHDAMYWYRQDPGQGLRLIYYSQIVNDFQKGDIAEGYSVSREKKESFPLTVTSAQKNPTAFYLCASSIAHRANQPQHFGDGTRLSIL.

The J gene is TRBJ2-3, the V gene TRBV6-5, with 11 positions matching TRBD2. CDR1 and CDR2 from the germline V gene are MNHEY and SVGAGI. The CDR3 runs 16 residues. The trim removed 2 bases at V and 1 base at J, leaving 2 bases unmatched. The CDR3 nucleotides read TGTGCCAGCAGTTACGCACTAGCGGGGGGCACAGATACGCAGTATTTT. It specifies CASSYALAGGTDTQYF.

V gene TRBV18 combines with J gene TRBJ1-1; 10 bases match TRBD1. V lost 2 bases, J lost 5 bases, and 5 bases stayed unmatched. CDR3 length equals 15 residues. The germline V gene encodes CDR1 KGHSH and CDR2 LQKENI. CDR3 coding DNA: TGTGCCAGCTCACCAAGGACAGGGGGTGGAACTGAAGCTTTCTTT. Encoded protein: CASSPRTGGGTEAFF.

The chain is built from TRBV7-2 and TRBJ2-2, with 15 nucleotides matching TRBD2. Losses at the gene ends were 5 bases for V and 4 bases for J; bases not matched to a gene: 5. This CDR3 spans 17 amino acids. The V gene's germline CDR1 is SGHTA and CDR2 FQGNSA. The chain's CDR3 is CASSRTSGGARTGELFF. The CDR3 DNA is TGTGCCAGCAGCCGGACTAGCGGGGGGGCCCGCACCGGGGAGCTGTTTTTT.

This chain uses TRBV7-2 with TRBJ1-3; perhaps TRBD1 as D (6 bases). Germline lookup yields CDR1 SGHTA and CDR2 FQGNSA. Trimming removed 5 bases from V and 4 bases from J, with 12 bases in between. The CDR3 spans 14 residues. DNA of the CDR3: TGTGCCAGCAGCCCACAGGGTGCCGGAAACACCATATATTTT. Translating it yields CASSPQGAGNTIYF. Filled out from reference TRBV7-2 and TRBJ1-3, the complete variable domain reads GAGVSQSPSNKVTEKGKDVELRCDPISGHTALYWYRQSLGQGLEFLIYFQGNSAPDKSGLPSDRFSAERTGGSVSTLTIQRTQQEDSAVYLCASSPQGAGNTIYFGEGSWLTVV.

This clone was found a few times. The chain employs TRBV6-4 and TRBJ2-5; 10 bases are a match to TRBD1. The J call may be incorrect, as the DNA end agrees better with TRBJ2-7. Germline CDR1 and CDR2: MRHNA and SNTAGT. The CDR3 sequence is 14 residues long. The CDR3 nucleotides read TGTGCCAGCAGTGACGGGACAGGGGTAGGCGAGCAGTACTTC. Encoded protein: CASSDGTGVGEQYF.

The chain recombines TRBV9 with TRBJ2-1; TRBD2 aligns across 7 bases. The CDR3 has 13 amino acids. Germline trimming cut 4 bases from V and 5 bases from J; bases unmatched to any gene: 3. Germline CDR1 is SGDLS and CDR2 is YYNGEE. The CDR3 region has the DNA TGTGCCAGCAGCCCTGGGGGGGACAATGAGCAGTTCTTC. Residues: CASSPGGDNEQFF.

The chain recombines TRBV18 with TRBJ1-6; D gene uncertain. Germline lookup yields CDR1 KGHSH and CDR2 LQKENI. There are 14 residues in the CDR3. Trimming removed 3 bases at V and 11 bases at J, with 14 bases between. Written as DNA, the CDR3 is TGTGCCAGCTCACCTGGGAGCGAGGATACACCCCTCCACTTT. Translated, it gives CASSPGSEDTPLHF.

This clone occurred a few times. The J gene is TRBJ1-1, the V gene TRBV7-9; unclear D gene. V was shortened by 2 bases and J by 4 bases, with 14 bases between the two germline ends. There are 15 residues in the CDR3. Germline lookup yields CDR1 SEHNR and CDR2 FQNEAQ (reference sequence). Here the CDR3 reads CASSLLGRGGTEAFF. DNA of the CDR3: TGTGCCAGCAGCTTATTAGGTCGGGGAGGCACTGAAGCTTTCTTT.

V usage is TRBV4-1 and J usage is TRBJ2-2, with D unresolved. Germline CDR1 MGHRA, CDR2 YSYEKL. The CDR3 sequence is 16 residues long. The V gene lost 0 bases and the J gene lost 5 bases, with 13 bases spanning the gap. The CDR3 here is CASSQEVRGWTGELFF. DNA for the CDR3: TGCGCCAGCAGCCAAGAAGTGAGAGGTTGGACCGGGGAGCTGTTTTTT.

The chain couples TRBV2 to TRBJ1-1; TRBD1 aligns across 7 bases. Germline V gene data show CDR1 as SNHLY and CDR2 as FYNNEI. The junction had 4 bases not matched to a gene; V was cut back by 5 bases and J by 1 base. CDR3 length: 14 amino acids. The CDR3 DNA is TGTGCCAGCAGTTGTGGACAGGCGAACACTGAAGCTTTCTTT. This encodes CASSCGQANTEAFF.

The V gene is TRBV6-6, the J gene TRBJ2-5; 9 bases match TRBD2. V shed 6 bases and J 6 bases; nucleotides not matched to a gene: 11. Germline loops: CDR1 MNHNY, CDR2 SVGAGI (reference sequence). The CDR3 runs 15 residues. CDR3 sequence reads: CASRPTLAGSQTQYF. CDR3 sequence (DNA): TGTGCCAGCAGGCCCACCCTAGCGGGGTCCCAGACCCAGTACTTC.

On this clone itself: At one end the junction does not follow the germline gene, possibly because of a read error. The V gene is TRBV15, the J gene TRBJ1-1, with TRBD1 identical over 7 bases. The CDR3 covers 15 residues. Germline V gene sequence: CDR1 LNHNV, CDR2 YYDKDF (reference sequence). The CDR3 sequence is CAASITGVVGTEAFF. CDR3 nucleotides: TGTGCCGCCAGCATTACAGGGGTTGTGGGCACTGAAGCTTTCTTT.

The genes are TRBV28 and TRBJ2-3; tentative D call: TRBD1 (6 bases). The CDR3 is 17 residues long. V was clipped by 1 base and J by 2 bases, with 16 bases between them. Germline CDR1 reads MDHEN; CDR2 reads SYDVKM. CDR3: CASSLSTQGTFTDTQYF. DNA of the CDR3: TGTGCCAGCAGTTTATCCACACAGGGAACCTTCACAGATACGCAGTATTTT.

This chain connects TRBV2 to TRBJ2-1; maybe TRBD1 (5 bases). V dropped 5 bases and J dropped 7 bases, with 9 bases sitting between them. The CDR3 runs to 12 residues. Per germline, CDR1 SNHLY and CDR2 FYNNEI. Written as DNA, the CDR3 is TGTGCCAGCAGTCCGCAGGGAAATGAGCAGTTCTTC. Translation: CASSPQGNEQFF.

The chain combines TRBV5-1 with TRBJ1-4; perhaps TRBD1 as D (6 bases). Between the trimmed V and J ends, which lost 4 bases and 3 bases, there was a span of 16 bases. Per the germline V gene, CDR1 is SGHRS and CDR2 is YFSETQ. The CDR3 loop spans 16 amino acids. CDR3 loop: CASSPTQGPPNEKLFF. The CDR3 DNA follows: TGCGCCAGCAGCCCAACACAGGGACCGCCTAATGAAAAACTGTTTTTT. The entire variable domain, with the rest obtained from reference TRBV5-1 and TRBJ1-4, is as follows: KAGVTQTPRYLIKTRGQQVTLSCSPISGHRSVSWYQQTPGQGLQFLFEYFSETQRNKGNFPGRFSGRQFSNSRSEMNVSTLELGDSALYLCASSPTQGPPNEKLFFGSGTQLSVL.

The chain combines TRBV27 with TRBJ2-1, with a tentative D call TRBD1 (6 bases). V was trimmed by 5 bases and J by 8 bases, leaving 13 bases between them. The CDR3 extends over 13 amino acids. Germline values: CDR1 MNHEY, CDR2 SMNVEV (reference sequence). CDR3 DNA: TGTGCCAGCAGTATCAACAGGGTCCATGAGCAGTTCTTC. This codes for CASSINRVHEQFF.

For the CDR3, the DNA is TGTGCCAGCAGCTTCAGGGGTTATGAGCAGTTCTTC. Translation: CASSFRGYEQFF. The chain joins TRBV7-9 to TRBJ2-1; maybe TRBD1 (6 bases). V lost 3 bases, J lost 8 bases, and 8 bases lay in between. CDR3 length equals 12 residues. Germline values: CDR1 SEHNR, CDR2 FQNEAQ (reference sequence).

There are a few counts of this clone. The V call is TRBV7-9, the J call TRBJ1-2; D not certain. The germline V and J ends were trimmed by 1 base and 8 bases, with 11 bases remaining between them. This CDR3 is built from 13 residues. The germline V gene encodes CDR1 SEHNR and CDR2 FQNEAQ (reference sequence). The CDR3 DNA follows: TGTGCCAGCAGCTTAGATGCAGGAAGGGGCTACACCTTC. Translating it yields CASSLDAGRGYTF.

The rearrangement joins TRBV30 to TRBJ2-7; 7 bases agree with TRBD1. The V gene's germline CDR1 is GTSNPN and CDR2 SVGIG (reference sequence). There are 13 residues in the CDR3. V lost 5 bases and J lost 6; bases outside the gene matches: 10. CDR3 residues: CAWATGKGGEQYF. The CDR3 DNA is TGTGCCTGGGCGACAGGGAAAGGGGGCGAGCAGTACTTC.

The DNA for the CDR3 is TGCGCCAGCAGCTTGGTCCTGGGGGGGAGCACAGATACGCAGTATTTT. Translating gives CASSLVLGGSTDTQYF. The chain has TRBV5-1 and TRBJ2-3, with 7 bases lining up with TRBD2. Trimming removed 0 bases from V and 0 bases from J; junction bases left unmatched: 4. Germline V CDR1 and CDR2: SGHRS, YFSETQ. The CDR3 contains 16 residues.